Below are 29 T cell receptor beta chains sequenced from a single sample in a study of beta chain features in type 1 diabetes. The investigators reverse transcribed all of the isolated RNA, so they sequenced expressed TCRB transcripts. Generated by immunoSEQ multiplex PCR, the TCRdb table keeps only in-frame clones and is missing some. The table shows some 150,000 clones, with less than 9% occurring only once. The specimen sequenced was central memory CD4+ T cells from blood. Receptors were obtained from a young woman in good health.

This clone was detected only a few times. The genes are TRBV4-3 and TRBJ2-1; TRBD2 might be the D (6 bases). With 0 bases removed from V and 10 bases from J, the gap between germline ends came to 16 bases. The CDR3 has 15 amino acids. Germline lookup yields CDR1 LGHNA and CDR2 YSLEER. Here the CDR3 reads CASSQERDSLGEQFF. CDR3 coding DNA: TGCGCCAGCAGCCAAGAACGGGACTCCCTGGGAGAGCAGTTCTTC.

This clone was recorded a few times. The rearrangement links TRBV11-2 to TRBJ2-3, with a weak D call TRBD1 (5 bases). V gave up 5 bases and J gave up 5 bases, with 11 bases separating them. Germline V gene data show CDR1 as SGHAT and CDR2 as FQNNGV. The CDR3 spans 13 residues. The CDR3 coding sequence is TGTGCCAGCAGCGCCACAGGAAGAGATACGCAGTATTTT. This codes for CASSATGRDTQYF.

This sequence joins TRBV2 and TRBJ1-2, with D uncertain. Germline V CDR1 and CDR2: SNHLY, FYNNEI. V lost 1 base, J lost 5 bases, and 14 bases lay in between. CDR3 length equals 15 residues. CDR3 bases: TGTGCCAGCAGTGAAGGGCGGGCGGCGGGGTATGGCTACACCTTC. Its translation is CASSEGRAAGYGYTF.

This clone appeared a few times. CDR3 in amino acids: CASSPNGQGYTEAFF. The CDR3 bases are TGTGCCAGCAGCCCAAATGGACAGGGGTACACTGAAGCTTTCTTT. V and J are TRBV7-2 and TRBJ1-1, with 9 nucleotides matching TRBD1. V was clipped by 5 bases and J by 3 bases; unmatched bases: 7. The CDR3 is 15 amino acids. The V gene's germline CDR1 is SGHTA and CDR2 FQGNSA.

The DNA for the CDR3 is TGTGCCAGCAGCGTTCTGGGGCATGGGGCCAACGTCCTGACTTTC. Translating gives CASSVLGHGANVLTF. V gene TRBV9 combines with J gene TRBJ2-6; D perhaps matches TRBD1 (5 bases). Germline V lookup: CDR1 SGDLS, CDR2 YYNGEE. CDR3 size: 15 residues. Deletions cut 2 bases from V and 3 bases from J, with 9 bases between. Supplemented by reference TRBV9 and TRBJ2-6, the full variable domain reads DSGVTQTPKHLITATGQRVTLRCSPRSGDLSVYWYQQSLDQGLQFLIQYYNGEERAKGNILERFSAQQFPDLHSELNLSSLELGDSALYFCASSVLGHGANVLTFGAGSRLTVL.

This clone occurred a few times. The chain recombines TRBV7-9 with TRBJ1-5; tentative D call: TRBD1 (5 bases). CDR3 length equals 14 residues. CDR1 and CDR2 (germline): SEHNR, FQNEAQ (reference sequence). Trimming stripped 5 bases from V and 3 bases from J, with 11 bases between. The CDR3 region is CASSRGEANQPQHF. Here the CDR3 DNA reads TGTGCCAGCAGCCGAGGGGAGGCCAATCAGCCCCAGCATTTT.

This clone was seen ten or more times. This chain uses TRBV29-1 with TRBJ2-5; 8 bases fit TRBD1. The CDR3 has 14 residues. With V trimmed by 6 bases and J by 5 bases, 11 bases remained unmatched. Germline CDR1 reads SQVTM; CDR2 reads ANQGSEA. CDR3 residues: CSVVRQGAMETQYF. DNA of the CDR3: TGCAGCGTCGTACGGCAGGGGGCCATGGAGACCCAGTACTTC.

The CDR3 here is CASSGQGFNEQYF. CDR3 coding DNA: TGTGCCAGCAGCGGTCAGGGGTTCAACGAGCAGTACTTC. The chain recombines TRBV9 with TRBJ2-5, with D possibly being TRBD1 (6 bases). The end of the DNA fits TRBJ2-7 better, so the J call may be wrong. The germline V gene has CDR1 SGDLS and CDR2 YYNGEE. The CDR3 length is 13 residues.

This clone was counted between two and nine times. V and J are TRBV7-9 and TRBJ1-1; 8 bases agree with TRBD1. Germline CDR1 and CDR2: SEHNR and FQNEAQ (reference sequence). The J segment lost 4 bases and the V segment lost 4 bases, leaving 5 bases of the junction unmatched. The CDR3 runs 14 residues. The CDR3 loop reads CASSSSGGRTEAFF. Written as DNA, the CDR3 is TGTGCCAGCAGCTCCTCAGGGGGCCGCACTGAAGCTTTCTTT.

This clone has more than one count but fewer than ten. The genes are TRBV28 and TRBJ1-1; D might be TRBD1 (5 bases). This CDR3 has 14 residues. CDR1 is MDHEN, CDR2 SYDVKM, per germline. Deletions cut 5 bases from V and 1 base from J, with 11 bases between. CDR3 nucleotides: TGTGCCAGCAGTGCGGGGGAGGGGAACACTGAAGCTTTCTTT. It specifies CASSAGEGNTEAFF.

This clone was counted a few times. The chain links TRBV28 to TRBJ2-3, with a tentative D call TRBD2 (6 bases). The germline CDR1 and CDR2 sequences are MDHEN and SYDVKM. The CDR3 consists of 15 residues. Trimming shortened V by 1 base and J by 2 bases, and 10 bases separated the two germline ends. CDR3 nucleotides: TGTGCCAGCAGTTTATCCGCGGGGAACACAGATACGCAGTATTTT. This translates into CASSLSAGNTDTQYF.

CDR3 coding DNA: TGCGCCAGCAGCCCGACAGGCCCCCTCTATGGCTACACCTTC. It translates to CASSPTGPLYGYTF. J is TRBJ1-2 and V is TRBV5-1, with D maybe TRBD1 (6 bases). This CDR3 spans 14 amino acids. The V end lost 4 bases, the J end lost 4 bases, and 14 bases lay between the germline ends. Per germline, CDR1 SGHRS and CDR2 YFSETQ.

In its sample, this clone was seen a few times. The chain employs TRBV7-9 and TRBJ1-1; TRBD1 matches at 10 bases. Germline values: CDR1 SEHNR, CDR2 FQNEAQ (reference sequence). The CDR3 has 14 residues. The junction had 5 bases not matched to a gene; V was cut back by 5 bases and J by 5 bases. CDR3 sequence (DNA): TGTGCCAGCAGCAGTCCGGGACAGGGGACTGAAGCTTTCTTT. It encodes CASSSPGQGTEAFF. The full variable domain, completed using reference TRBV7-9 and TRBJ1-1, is DTGVSQNPRHKITKRGQNVTFRCDPISEHNRLYWYRQTLGQGPEFLTYFQNEAQLEKSRLLSDRFSAERPKGSFSTLEIQRTEQGDSAMYLCASSSPGQGTEAFFGQGTRLTVV.

Here the CDR3 DNA reads TGTGCCAGCTCACCACCGGACAGATCCTATGCAACTAATGAAAAACTGTTTTTT. Translated: CASSPPDRSYATNEKLFF. The chain carries TRBV18 and TRBJ1-4; TRBD1 might be the D (6 bases). Between the trimmed V and J ends, which lost 0 bases and 0 bases, there was a span of 14 bases. CDR3 length: 18 amino acids. Germline V lookup: CDR1 KGHSH, CDR2 LQKENI. Using reference TRBV18 and TRBJ1-4 for the parts outside the CDR3, the full variable domain is NAGVMQNPRHLVRRRGQEARLRCSPMKGHSHVYWYRQLPEEGLKFMVYLQKENIIDESGMPKERFSAEFPKEGPSILRIQQVVRGDSAAYFCASSPPDRSYATNEKLFFGSGTQLSVL.

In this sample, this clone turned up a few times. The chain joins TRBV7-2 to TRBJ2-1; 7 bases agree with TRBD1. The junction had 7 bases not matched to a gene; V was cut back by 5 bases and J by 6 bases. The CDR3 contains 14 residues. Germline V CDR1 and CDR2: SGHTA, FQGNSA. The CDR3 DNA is TGTGCCAGCAGCCAAGGGACAGAGGTCAATGAGCAGTTCTTC. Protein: CASSQGTEVNEQFF.

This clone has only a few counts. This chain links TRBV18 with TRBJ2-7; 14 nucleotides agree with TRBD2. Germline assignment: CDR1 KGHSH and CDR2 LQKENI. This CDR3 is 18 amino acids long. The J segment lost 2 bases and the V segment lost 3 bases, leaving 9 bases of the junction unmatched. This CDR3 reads CASSPSTWTSGRPYEQYF. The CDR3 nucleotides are TGTGCCAGCTCACCGTCCACCTGGACTAGCGGGAGGCCCTACGAGCAGTACTTC.

The CDR3 nucleotides are TGTGCCAGCGACCCGACAGGGAGGAATTCTGGGGCCAACGTCCTGACTTTC. This sequence encodes CASDPTGRNSGANVLTF. The V gene is TRBV28, the J gene TRBJ2-6; tentatively, D is TRBD1 (7 bases). V lost 8 bases and J 1 base, leaving 18 bases between the germline ends. CDR3 length equals 17 residues. CDR1 is MDHEN and CDR2 is SYDVKM in the germline V gene.

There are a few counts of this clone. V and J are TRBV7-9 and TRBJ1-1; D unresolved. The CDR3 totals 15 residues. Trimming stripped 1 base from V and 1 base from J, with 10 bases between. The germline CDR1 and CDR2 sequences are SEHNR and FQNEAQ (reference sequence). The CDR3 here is CASSLGSMRNTEAFF. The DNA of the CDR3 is TGTGCCAGCAGCTTAGGTTCGATGAGGAACACTGAAGCTTTCTTT.

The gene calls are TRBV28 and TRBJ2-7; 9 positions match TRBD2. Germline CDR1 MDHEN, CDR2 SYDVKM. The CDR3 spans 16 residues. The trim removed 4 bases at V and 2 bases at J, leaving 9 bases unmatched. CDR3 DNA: TGTGCCAGCAGTTCCCTTCTGGGCGGGAGGGCCTACGAGCAGTACTTC. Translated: CASSSLLGGRAYEQYF.

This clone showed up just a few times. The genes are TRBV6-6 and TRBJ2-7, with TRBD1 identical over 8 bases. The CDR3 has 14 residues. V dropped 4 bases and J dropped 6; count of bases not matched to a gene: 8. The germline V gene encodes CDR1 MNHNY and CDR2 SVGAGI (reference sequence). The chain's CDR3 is CASSFVTGVFEQYF. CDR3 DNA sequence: TGTGCCAGCAGTTTCGTGACAGGGGTTTTCGAGCAGTACTTC.

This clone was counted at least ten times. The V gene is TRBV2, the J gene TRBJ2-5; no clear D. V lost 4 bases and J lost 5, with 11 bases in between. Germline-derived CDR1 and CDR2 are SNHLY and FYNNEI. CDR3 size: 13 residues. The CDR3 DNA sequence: TGTGCCAGCAGTGGATACTTCGGGGAGACCCAGTACTTC. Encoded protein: CASSGYFGETQYF.

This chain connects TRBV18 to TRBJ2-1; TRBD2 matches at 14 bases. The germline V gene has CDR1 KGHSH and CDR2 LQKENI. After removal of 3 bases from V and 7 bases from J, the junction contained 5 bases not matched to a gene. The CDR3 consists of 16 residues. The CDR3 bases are TGTGCCAGCTCACCCTTGGGACTAGCGGGAGTGAATGAGCAGTTCTTC. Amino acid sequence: CASSPLGLAGVNEQFF.

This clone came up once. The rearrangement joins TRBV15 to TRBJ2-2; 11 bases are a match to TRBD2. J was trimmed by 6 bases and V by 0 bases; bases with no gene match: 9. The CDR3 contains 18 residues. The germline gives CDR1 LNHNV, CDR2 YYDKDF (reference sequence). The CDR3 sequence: CATSRELLAGDPAGELFF. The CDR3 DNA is TGTGCCACCAGCAGAGAGTTACTAGCGGGAGATCCTGCCGGGGAGCTGTTTTTT.

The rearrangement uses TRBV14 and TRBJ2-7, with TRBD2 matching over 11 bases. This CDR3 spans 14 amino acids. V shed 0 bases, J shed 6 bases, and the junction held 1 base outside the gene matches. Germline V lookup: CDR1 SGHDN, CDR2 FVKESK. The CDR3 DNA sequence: TGTGCCAGCAGCCAAGATACTAGCGGGAGCGAGCAGTACTTC. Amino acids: CASSQDTSGSEQYF.

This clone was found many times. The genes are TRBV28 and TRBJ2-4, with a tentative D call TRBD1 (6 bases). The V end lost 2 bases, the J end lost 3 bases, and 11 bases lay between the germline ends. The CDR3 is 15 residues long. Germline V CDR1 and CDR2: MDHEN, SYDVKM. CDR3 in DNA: TGTGCCAGCAGTTTACCTCTGGACAGCAAAAACATTCAGTACTTC. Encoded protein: CASSLPLDSKNIQYF.

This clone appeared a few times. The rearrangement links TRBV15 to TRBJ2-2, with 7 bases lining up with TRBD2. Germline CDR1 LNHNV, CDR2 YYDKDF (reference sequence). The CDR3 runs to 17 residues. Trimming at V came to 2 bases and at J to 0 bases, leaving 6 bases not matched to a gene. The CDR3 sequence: CATSRSGGLANTGELFF. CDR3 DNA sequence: TGTGCCACCAGCAGATCGGGGGGACTGGCGAACACCGGGGAGCTGTTTTTT.

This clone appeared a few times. Here the CDR3 DNA reads TGTGCCAGCAGCTACTGGACTAGCGGGCAAGAGACCCAGTACTTC. Amino acids: CASSYWTSGQETQYF. The chain recombines TRBV5-8 with TRBJ2-5; 11 nucleotides line up with TRBD2. The ends lost 3 bases at V and 2 bases at J; junction bases unmatched: 3. Germline loops: CDR1 SGHTS, CDR2 YDEGEE. This CDR3 has 15 residues.

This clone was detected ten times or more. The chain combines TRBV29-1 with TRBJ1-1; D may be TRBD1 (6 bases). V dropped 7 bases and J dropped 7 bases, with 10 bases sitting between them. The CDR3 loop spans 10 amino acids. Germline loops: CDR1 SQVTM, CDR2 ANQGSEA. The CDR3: CSAFRGEAFF. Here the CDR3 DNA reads TGCAGCGCCTTCAGGGGTGAAGCTTTCTTT.

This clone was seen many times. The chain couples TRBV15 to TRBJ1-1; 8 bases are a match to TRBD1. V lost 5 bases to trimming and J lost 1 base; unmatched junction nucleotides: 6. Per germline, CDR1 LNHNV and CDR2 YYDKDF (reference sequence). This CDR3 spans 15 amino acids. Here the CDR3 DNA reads TGTGCCACCAGCGTATCGGGACAGGCGAACACTGAAGCTTTCTTT. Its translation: CATSVSGQANTEAFF.